One sample yielded the 14 T cell receptor beta chains listed below, sequenced in a study of blood T cell repertoires in COVID-19. Profiling relied on immunoSEQ multiplex PCR, and the TCRdb table lists in-frame clones only, not all of them. This table holds about 60,000 clones, approximately 91% found once. The sequencing input was peripheral blood. The source of these receptors is a man between 70 and 80 years old with acute or convalescent COVID-19.

The chain joins TRBV14 to TRBJ2-7, with D possibly TRBD2 on 5 matching bases. The CDR3 is 14 residues long. The germline V gene encodes CDR1 SGHDN and CDR2 FVKESK. V gave up 4 bases and J gave up 0 bases, with 10 bases separating them. CDR3 bases: TGTGCCAGCAGCCGTTCGGGGTTCTCCTACGAGCAGTACTTC. Its protein is CASSRSGFSYEQYF.

The rearrangement uses TRBV4-2 and TRBJ2-1; 9 nucleotides line up with TRBD2. This CDR3 comprises 17 residues. Germline V gives CDR1 LGHNA, CDR2 YNFKEQ. V shed 0 bases, J shed 5 bases, and the junction held 8 bases outside the gene matches. The CDR3 loop reads CASSQEIGTSSDNEQFF. The CDR3 DNA reads as TGTGCCAGCAGCCAAGAGATCGGGACTAGCTCGGACAATGAGCAGTTCTTC.

This clone was found once. This rearrangement joins TRBV4-2 to TRBJ2-7, with D uncertain. Germline-derived CDR1 and CDR2 are LGHNA and YNFKEQ. CDR3 length: 11 amino acids. The V and J ends lost 5 bases and 4 bases respectively, with 6 bases between them. CDR3 protein: CASSYKYEQYF. DNA for the CDR3: TGTGCCAGCAGCTACAAGTACGAGCAGTACTTC.

V is TRBV7-2 and J is TRBJ1-1; weak D call: TRBD1 (6 bases). V gave up 1 base and J gave up 4 bases, with 13 bases separating them. CDR1 and CDR2 from the germline V gene are SGHTA and FQGNSA. The CDR3 loop spans 15 amino acids. The CDR3 here is CASSLEGGGGTEAFF. For the CDR3, the DNA is TGTGCCAGCAGCTTAGAGGGGGGCGGGGGCACTGAAGCTTTCTTT.

This chain's CDR3 is CASSLVLAGGLREQFF. The CDR3 DNA is TGTGCCAGCAGCTTAGTACTAGCGGGGGGGCTTCGGGAGCAGTTCTTC. The V and J genes are TRBV7-2 and TRBJ2-1; 13 positions match TRBD2. The CDR3 spans 16 residues. Per germline, CDR1 SGHTA and CDR2 FQGNSA. V lost 1 base and J lost 10; bases outside the gene matches: 7. Full variable domain (outside the CDR3, taken from reference TRBV7-2 and TRBJ2-1): GAGVSQSPSNKVTEKGKDVELRCDPISGHTALYWYRQSLGQGLEFLIYFQGNSAPDKSGLPSDRFSAERTGGSVSTLTIQRTQQEDSAVYLCASSLVLAGGLREQFFGPGTRLTVL.

The rearrangement links TRBV5-5 to TRBJ2-3, with 11 nucleotides matching TRBD2. V was pared by 0 bases and J by 0 bases, with 9 bases of the junction left unmatched. This CDR3 is built from 19 residues. In germline, CDR1 is SGHKS, CDR2 YYEKEE (reference sequence). The CDR3 DNA reads TGTGCCAGCAGCTTGGCGTTTAGCGGGGGGGCCTTTAGCACAGATACGCAGTATTTT. It encodes CASSLAFSGGAFSTDTQYF. The full variable domain, with the rest looked up from reference TRBV5-5 and TRBJ2-3, is DAGVTQSPTHLIKTRGQQVTLRCSPISGHKSVSWYQQVLGQGPQFIFQYYEKEERGRGNFPDRFSARQFPNYSSELNVNALLLGDSALYLCASSLAFSGGAFSTDTQYFGPGTRLTVL.

V and J are TRBV7-8 and TRBJ2-7; no reliable D call. The CDR3 runs to 13 residues. Looked up from germline, CDR1 is SGHVS and CDR2 is FQNEAQ. With 1 base removed from V and 2 bases from J, the gap between germline ends came to 6 bases. The CDR3 loop reads CASSLVGAYEQYF. CDR3 nucleotide sequence: TGTGCCAGCAGCTTAGTCGGAGCCTACGAGCAGTACTTC.

The rearrangement links TRBV7-2 to TRBJ2-1; 15 bases map to TRBD2. The CDR3 is 16 residues long. V was clipped by 4 bases and J by 9 bases; unmatched bases: 7. Germline CDR1 SGHTA, CDR2 FQGNSA. The CDR3 region is CASSSSGLAGGGEQFF. The CDR3 coding sequence is TGTGCCAGCAGCTCCAGCGGACTAGCGGGGGGGGGTGAGCAGTTCTTC.

The chain carries TRBV29-1 and TRBJ2-7; 8 nucleotides agree with TRBD1. The CDR3 is 15 residues long. Germline V gene data show CDR1 as SQVTM and CDR2 as ANQGSEA. Unmatched junction bases numbered 12, after V lost 7 bases and J lost 1 base. The CDR3 loop reads CSAQVGTGISYEQYF. DNA for the CDR3: TGCAGCGCCCAAGTGGGGACAGGCATTTCCTACGAGCAGTACTTC.

The CDR3: CASSPRQGVSEKLFF. The CDR3, as DNA: TGTGCCAGCAGCCCCAGGCAGGGGGTATCTGAAAAACTGTTTTTT. The V gene is TRBV9, the J gene TRBJ1-4; 7 nucleotides align to TRBD1. V shed 4 bases, J shed 7 bases, and the junction held 10 bases outside the gene matches. There are 15 residues in the CDR3. CDR1 and CDR2 from the germline V gene are SGDLS and YYNGEE.

This rearrangement joins TRBV9 to TRBJ2-2; 7 bases agree with TRBD1. The germline gives CDR1 SGDLS, CDR2 YYNGEE. V shed 6 bases, J shed 0 bases, and the junction held 8 bases outside the gene matches. The CDR3 runs to 16 residues. CDR3 amino acids: CASNLRDRANTGELFF. DNA of the CDR3: TGTGCCAGCAATCTCCGGGACAGAGCGAACACCGGGGAGCTGTTTTTT.

This chain connects TRBV5-1 to TRBJ2-5; TRBD1 matches 8 bases. CDR1 SGHRS and CDR2 YFSETQ come from the germline V gene. J gave up 5 bases and V 2 bases, and 17 bases lay outside the gene matches. The CDR3 contains 18 residues. This CDR3 is CASSLGQGYKQRMETQYF. The DNA for the CDR3 is TGCGCCAGCAGCTTAGGACAGGGTTATAAACAGAGGATGGAGACCCAGTACTTC.

The chain combines TRBV7-2 with TRBJ1-2; 8 bases match TRBD1. CDR1 is SGHTA, CDR2 FQGNSA, per germline. CDR3 length equals 14 residues. The V and J ends lost 5 bases and 7 bases, in that order; junction bases with no gene match: 9. In DNA form, the CDR3 reads TGTGCCAGCAGCCCGACAGGGGTCAGAGGTGGCTACACCTTC. Translated: CASSPTGVRGGYTF.

This chain connects TRBV7-9 to TRBJ2-7, with a weak D call TRBD1 (6 bases). CDR1 is SEHNR and CDR2 is FQNEAQ in the germline V gene (reference sequence). Trimming shortened V by 1 base and J by 0 bases, and 16 bases separated the two germline ends. The CDR3 sequence is 17 residues long. CDR3: CASSLDPRDTYSYEQYF. In DNA form, the CDR3 reads TGTGCCAGCAGCTTAGACCCCCGGGACACTTACTCCTACGAGCAGTACTTC. The entire variable domain, with the rest obtained from reference TRBV7-9 and TRBJ2-7, is as follows: DTGVSQNPRHKITKRGQNVTFRCDPISEHNRLYWYRQTLGQGPEFLTYFQNEAQLEKSRLLSDRFSAERPKGSFSTLEIQRTEQGDSAMYLCASSLDPRDTYSYEQYFGPGTRLTVT.